This note documents a single T cell receptor beta chain sequence. Its cognate antigen has yet to be identified. There are no base qualities to consult, and no much larger clone falls within one base. Compared with germline, V lacks 0 bases and J lacks 10 bases; bases without a gene match: 9. The germline V gene provides CDR1 SGHRS and CDR2 YFSETQ. The CDR3 measures 15 amino acids from cysteine to phenylalanine. Kept here is only the CDR3 DNA, which spans 45 bases and is read in frame from base 1. The entry originates in a study of shared clonotypes between healthy human individuals (dated by TCRdb to 2018 to 2021). Some background on the complete study: The cohort included three men and a couple of women between 18 and 49 years of age. Per donor, three plates each were used for CD4 naive and CD4 memory, two for CD8 naive, and one for CD8 memory. Blood TCR repertoires of a handful of healthy adults were deeply sequenced to estimate repertoire size and the extent of clonotype sharing between individuals. Different laboratories and diverse techniques were used to prepare libraries and sequence TCR repertoires, to increase sequencing depth and limit assay-specific biases. Each donor's leukapheresis produced roughly between roughly 0.85 and 9.5 billion PBMCs.

Donors were healthy HIV-negative adults with no recently reported acute infections or vaccinations. All donors were Caucasian adults living in Nashville, Tennessee, USA. CD4+ T cells were enriched by magnetic negative selection; naive cells were then positively selected on CD45RA, and the negative fraction formed the memory subset. After blood collection by leukapheresis, PBMCs were isolated using Ficoll-Histopaque density gradient centrifugation and then cryopreserved in the vapor phase of liquid nitrogen. Analytical flow cytometry was used to check the purity and quantity of each magnetically sorted T cell population. Genomic DNA was isolated from each sorted fraction and quantified by UV absorbance on a Nanodrop 2000c. Findings and caveats that apply to the study as a whole: Naive subsets generally had larger estimated clonotype richness than memory subsets did. Sampling was restricted to blood, and TCR repertoires in tissue are likely to differ from TCR repertoires in blood. Higher generation probabilities were observed for clonotypes shared by all four sorted-subset donors than for non-shared clonotypes. When a few donors were compared, the shared fraction of clonotypes was 5% to 6.5% for naive CD4, 3.5% to 4% for naive CD8, roughly 2.5% for memory CD4, and under 0.5% for memory CD8. Even with the large sequencing depth, rarefaction of the sorted-subset datasets indicated that sequencing was incomplete. Pairwise subsampling indicated that sequencing depth was expected to affect the degree of clonotype sharing among donors. The genetic and exposure-history diversity represented was limited by the small number of donors.

Using the deep immunoSEQ assay, multiplex PCR amplified TCR CDR3 regions from genomic DNA. Extracted genomic DNA from each cell subset was distributed evenly across all wells of several immunoSEQ 96-well plates, and each plate was treated as a replicate. For sorted subsets, each replicate PCR was loaded with about 200 ng genomic DNA, equivalent to 30,000 to 35,000 T cell genomes. Purified libraries were measured with a Qubit 3.0 fluorometer, size-checked on a Bioanalyzer 2100, and measured again with the KAPA Library Quantification kit. Every immunoSEQ 96-well plate was sequenced on a dedicated single-read 150-cycle Illumina NextSeq 550 flow cell. In the authors' own workflow: Because the immunoSEQ output held only junctional sequences and lacked quality scores, the filtering could not match the filtering applied to full-length reads. Sequences were annotated with PyIR, a Python wrapper for IgBLAST v1.9, and V/J genes and CDR3 were assigned using IMGT germline references. Any read was removed if the V/J assignment was weak (E-value above 1e-6), the CDR3 was missing, or the read contained stop codons, out-of-frame junctions, or ambiguous translated residues. V3J clonotypes were defined as sequences sharing the same inferred V gene, J gene, and CDR3 amino acid sequence. Percentage overlap between repertoires was calculated by dividing the number of shared unique clonotypes by the size of the smaller repertoire. RTK rarefaction, the Chao1 estimator, and Recon v2.1 estimates of unobserved clonotypes were used to assess repertoire richness. For all TCRbeta clonotypes obtained by the gDNA method from a few donors, generation probabilities were computed with OLGA. TCRdb carries this immuneACCESS record with in-frame sequences only. Its versions omit some clonotypes, under half of them owing to an unresolved V gene in the studies checked, with the rest unexplained. Clone size and the V and J calls come from that table; the DNA yielded D and trimming. The sample table records 1,400,000 or so clones; 98% of these occur just once. Roughly 0.35% of the sample rests with the top ten.

Here the chain combines TRBV5-1 and TRBJ2-7; 11 central bases correspond to TRBD2. The sequenced sample was naive CD4+ T cells sorted from blood. The sample's cell subset or site, from its label and the paper: CD45RA+ positively selected. The sequence was obtained from a man aged 25-45 years in good health. The CDR3 region reads CASSLVLAGGSNQYF. The DNA sequence is as follows: TGCGCCAGCAGCTTGGTGTTAGCGGGAGGGTCAAACCAGTACTTC.